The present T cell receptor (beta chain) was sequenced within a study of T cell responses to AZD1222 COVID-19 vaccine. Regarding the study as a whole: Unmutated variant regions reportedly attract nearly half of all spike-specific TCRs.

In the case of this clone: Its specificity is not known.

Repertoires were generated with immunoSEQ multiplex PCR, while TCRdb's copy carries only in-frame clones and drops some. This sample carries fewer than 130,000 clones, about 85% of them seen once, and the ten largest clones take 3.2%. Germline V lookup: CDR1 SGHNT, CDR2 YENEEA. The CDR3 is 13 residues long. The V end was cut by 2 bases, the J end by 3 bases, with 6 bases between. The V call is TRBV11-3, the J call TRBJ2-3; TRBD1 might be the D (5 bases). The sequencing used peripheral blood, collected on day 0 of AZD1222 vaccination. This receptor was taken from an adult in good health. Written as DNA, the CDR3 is TGTGCCAGCAGCTTACAGGGAACAGATACGCAGTATTTT. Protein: CASSLQGTDTQYF.